The 2 T cell receptor beta chains below were found in one sample sequenced in a study of HIV-infected patients and healthy controls. Roughly three months, about 14 weeks, into antiretroviral therapy, follow-up blood was collected. Whole blood was used without fractionation, so all unsorted peripheral T cells were included. Alpha and beta constant-region primers primed reverse transcription of about 500 ng RNA. Using multiplexing indices, alpha and beta chain libraries were generated apart by chain-specific third strand synthesis. Using its own MiXCR run on the 5' RACE reads, TCRdb lists one record per CDR3 protein. The sample carries roughly 14,000 distinct CDR3 sequences, roughly an eighth recorded once. This specimen was blood, taken during antiretroviral therapy. These receptors were taken from an adult with HIV infection. The donor label of this sample is uncertain.

This clonotype was detected many times. V is TRBV20-1 and J is TRBJ2-5; 7 positions match TRBD2. Germline V gene data show CDR1 as DFQATT and CDR2 as SNEGSKA (reference sequence). The CDR3 is made up of 12 amino acids. With 7 bases clipped from V and 5 bases from J, the junction kept 7 bases outside the gene matches. CDR3 protein: CSVSGTRETQYF. The CDR3 nucleotides are TGCAGTGTAAGCGGGACCCGGGAGACCCAGTACTTC.

This clonotype has just a few counts. The CDR3 nucleotides read TGTGCCAGCAGCTTGGGGGCGGGGCCTCACGGGGAGCTGTTTTTT. The encoded protein is CASSLGAGPHGELFF. V usage is TRBV7-8 and J usage is TRBJ2-2; D may be TRBD1 or TRBD2 (6 bases each). This CDR3 contains 15 residues. Germline CDR1 reads SGHVS; CDR2 reads FQNEAQ. V lost 3 bases and J lost 7, with 15 bases in between. The full variable domain, in which reference TRBV7-8 and TRBJ2-2 provide the parts outside the CDR3, is GAGVSQSPRYKVAKRGQDVALRCDPISGHVSLFWYQQALGQGPEFLTYFQNEAQLDKSGLPSDRFFAERPEGSVSTLKIQRTQQEDSAVYLCASSLGAGPHGELFFGEGSRLTVL.